The 5 T cell receptor beta chains given below trace back to one sample, sequenced in a study of CD8 T cells in Susac syndrome. An amount of RNA that ranged from roughly 0.5 to 1 ug was reverse transcribed with random hexamers. MiXCR was run by TCRdb on the immunoSEQ multiplex PCR reads, yielding one entry per CDR3 protein. This repertoire shows approximately 74,000 distinct CDR3 sequences, around 94% found once; its top ten account for approximately 0.9%. The source material was CD8+ T cells from PBMCs. These TCRs come from a human donor with Susac syndrome.

The V call is TRBV7-8, the J call TRBJ1-1; D unclear. CDR1 is SGHVS, CDR2 FQNEAQ, per germline. V shed 1 base and J shed 6 bases, with 9 bases lying between them. This CDR3 contains 13 residues. CDR3: CASSLGVIAEAFF. In nucleotides, the CDR3 is TGTGCCAGCAGCTTAGGGGTGATTGCTGAAGCTTTCTTT.

The chain combines TRBV30 with TRBJ1-4; no reliable D call. CDR1 is GTSNPN, CDR2 SVGIG, per germline (reference sequence). The CDR3 spans 13 residues. V lost 5 bases and J 4 bases, leaving 11 bases between the germline ends. Here the CDR3 DNA reads TGTGCCTGGCGGGATTTTGGTAATGAAAAACTGTTTTTT. Translation: CAWRDFGNEKLFF.

This clonotype was observed once. The V gene is TRBV5-4, the J gene TRBJ2-3; D not resolved. V was trimmed by 1 base and J by 6 bases, leaving 6 bases between them. This CDR3 spans 12 amino acids. Germline CDR1 SGHNT, CDR2 YYREEE (reference sequence). As DNA, the CDR3 is TGTGCCAGCAGCTTGATGGGGGATACGCAGTATTTT. Amino acid sequence: CASSLMGDTQYF. The variable domain in full, completed from reference TRBV5-4 and TRBJ2-3, reads ETGVTQSPTHLIKTRGQQVTLRCSSQSGHNTVSWYQQALGQGPQFIFQYYREEENGRGNFPPRFSGLQFPNYSSELNVNALELDDSALYLCASSLMGDTQYFGPGTRLTVL.

The chain recombines TRBV5-4 with TRBJ1-1, with a tentative D call TRBD1 (5 bases). The CDR3 length is 15 residues. Trimming cost V 1 base and J 0 bases, with 10 bases left between them. Germline-derived CDR1 and CDR2 are SGHNT and YYREEE (reference sequence). The CDR3 region is CASSLSRVVNTEAFF. CDR3 bases: TGTGCCAGCAGCTTGTCCAGGGTGGTGAACACTGAAGCTTTCTTT.

V and J are TRBV15 and TRBJ2-7; D is undetermined. Germline CDR1 reads LNHNV; CDR2 reads YYDKDF (reference sequence). The CDR3 loop spans 13 amino acids. Trimming pared 8 bases from V and 3 bases from J, leaving 14 bases between. DNA of the CDR3: TGTGCCACCCGGCAGAAAGAACACTACGAGCAGTACTTC. Translating gives CATRQKEHYEQYF.